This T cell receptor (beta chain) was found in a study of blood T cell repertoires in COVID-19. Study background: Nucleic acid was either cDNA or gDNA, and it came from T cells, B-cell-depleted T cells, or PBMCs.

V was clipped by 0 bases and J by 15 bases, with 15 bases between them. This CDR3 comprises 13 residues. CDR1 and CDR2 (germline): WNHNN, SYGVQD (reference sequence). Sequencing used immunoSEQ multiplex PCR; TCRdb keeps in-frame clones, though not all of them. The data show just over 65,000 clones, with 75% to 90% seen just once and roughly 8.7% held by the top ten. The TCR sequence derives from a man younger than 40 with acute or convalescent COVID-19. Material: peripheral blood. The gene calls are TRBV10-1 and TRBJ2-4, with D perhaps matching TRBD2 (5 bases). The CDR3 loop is CASSESGPRGWYF. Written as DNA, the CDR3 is TGCGCCAGCAGTGAGTCTGGACCGCGAGGGTGGTACTTC.